What follows are 31 T cell receptor beta chains derived from one specimen sequenced in a study of T cell responses to AZD1222 COVID-19 vaccine. TCRdb keeps only in-frame clones here, not all; method: immunoSEQ multiplex PCR. The sample lists approximately 150,000 clones, approximately 88% occurring once. This sample comprised peripheral blood, obtained 28 days after the second dose of the MenACWY control vaccine. Receptors originate from an adult who received the MenACWY meningococcal vaccine as a control.

The rearrangement joins TRBV5-1 to TRBJ2-7, with 8 bases lining up with TRBD1. The CDR3 spans 15 residues. CDR1 and CDR2 from the germline V gene are SGHRS and YFSETQ. Losses at the gene ends were 4 bases for V and 3 bases for J; bases not matched to a gene: 9. As DNA, the CDR3 is TGCGCCAGCAGCACCGCCGGGACAGGCCTCTACGAGCAGTACTTC. The encoded protein is CASSTAGTGLYEQYF.

The chain links TRBV6-2 or TRBV6-3 to TRBJ2-4, with D unclear. Germline assignment: CDR1 MNHEY and CDR2 SVGEGT. The CDR3 has 17 residues. Trimming shortened V by 4 bases and J by 0 bases, and 16 bases separated the two germline ends. This chain's CDR3 is CASSWSSGSVAKNIQYF. CDR3 bases: TGTGCCAGCAGTTGGTCGTCAGGTTCGGTAGCCAAAAACATTCAGTACTTC.

The sample holds a few counts of this clone. This chain uses TRBV6-5 with TRBJ1-1; D gene uncertain. The CDR3 loop spans 13 amino acids. Trimming removed 6 bases from V and 3 bases from J, with 11 bases in between. Germline V gene lookup returns CDR1 MNHEY and CDR2 SVGAGI. The CDR3 region is CASRTDGYTEAFF. The CDR3 coding sequence is TGTGCCAGCAGGACTGACGGATACACTGAAGCTTTCTTT.

The genes are TRBV18 and TRBJ2-7; weak D call: TRBD1 (6 bases). The V gene's germline CDR1 is KGHSH and CDR2 LQKENI. V lost 5 bases and J 2 bases, leaving 10 bases between the germline ends. The CDR3 length is 13 residues. CDR3 protein: CASSTTGTYEQYF. CDR3 DNA sequence: TGTGCCAGCTCAACGACAGGAACCTACGAGCAGTACTTC.

The gene calls are TRBV4-1 and TRBJ1-5, with 11 bases identical to TRBD1. Germline CDR1 is MGHRA and CDR2 is YSYEKL. Germline trimming cut 3 bases from V and 6 bases from J; bases unmatched to any gene: 7. The CDR3 totals 16 residues. The CDR3 DNA reads as TGCGCCAGCAGCCAGTTTTCCGGGACAGGGGGTCAGCCCCAGCATTTT. Its translation is CASSQFSGTGGQPQHF.

This chain joins TRBV3-1 (or the pseudogene TRBV3-2) and TRBJ2-7; D unclear. The CDR3 runs to 14 residues. Trimming removed 4 bases at V and 4 bases at J, with 14 bases between. Germline loops: CDR1 LGHDT, CDR2 YNNKEL (reference sequence). The CDR3 here is CASSPRSPTYEQYF. CDR3 bases: TGTGCCAGCAGCCCGCGGTCGCCTACTTACGAGCAGTACTTC.

The rearrangement joins TRBV7-3 to TRBJ2-3; D is possibly TRBD1 (5 bases). V was clipped by 2 bases and J by 2 bases, with 14 bases between them. CDR3 length: 16 amino acids. The V gene's germline CDR1 is SGHTA and CDR2 FQGTGA. The CDR3 region has the DNA TGTGCCAGCAGCTTAGGACCAGGGATAAACACAGATACGCAGTATTTT. Protein sequence: CASSLGPGINTDTQYF. Full variable domain (remainder filled in from reference TRBV7-3 and TRBJ2-3): GAGVSQTPSNKVTEKGKYVELRCDPISGHTALYWYRQSLGQGPEFLIYFQGTGAADDSGLPNDRFFAVRPEGSVSTLKIQRTERGDSAVYLCASSLGPGINTDTQYFGPGTRLTVL.

The chain has TRBV5-5 and TRBJ1-4; D uncertain. The CDR3 contains 15 residues. V was cut by 4 bases and J by 2 bases, with 12 bases left in between. Germline CDR1 is SGHKS and CDR2 is YYEKEE (reference sequence). CDR3 sequence: CASSLYSPTNEKLFF. CDR3 in DNA: TGTGCCAGCAGCCTCTATAGTCCCACTAATGAAAAACTGTTTTTT.

The J gene is TRBJ1-1, the V gene TRBV7-2; D not resolved. Trimming left V 1 base short and J 1 base short, with 7 bases between. The CDR3 loop spans 14 amino acids. CDR1 is SGHTA and CDR2 is FQGNSA in the germline V gene. The CDR3 region has the DNA TGTGCCAGCAGCTTAGTTCGACAGAACACTGAAGCTTTCTTT. This encodes CASSLVRQNTEAFF.

This chain links TRBV9 with TRBJ2-7; D ambiguous. Trimming pared 1 base from V and 4 bases from J, leaving 9 bases between. Germline V gene data show CDR1 as SGDLS and CDR2 as YYNGEE. There are 13 residues in the CDR3. CDR3 protein: CASSVQDGYEQYF. CDR3 in DNA: TGTGCCAGCAGCGTACAGGACGGGTACGAGCAGTACTTC. Filled out from reference TRBV9 and TRBJ2-7, the complete variable domain reads DSGVTQTPKHLITATGQRVTLRCSPRSGDLSVYWYQQSLDQGLQFLIQYYNGEERAKGNILERFSAQQFPDLHSELNLSSLELGDSALYFCASSVQDGYEQYFGPGTRLTVT.

The chain joins TRBV6-1 to TRBJ1-2; no definite D call. Trimming removed 1 base at V and 7 bases at J, with 10 bases between. There are 13 residues in the CDR3. The germline V gene has CDR1 MNHNS and CDR2 SASEGT. The CDR3 is CASSEGIRPGYTF. Here the CDR3 DNA reads TGTGCCAGCAGTGAAGGAATCAGGCCTGGCTACACCTTC.

The gene calls are TRBV20-1 and TRBJ2-3; 7 bases map to TRBD2. Trimming removed 3 bases from V and 0 bases from J; junction bases left unmatched: 3. The CDR3 sequence is 14 residues long. The germline CDR1 and CDR2 sequences are DFQATT and SNEGSKA (reference sequence). CDR3 loop: CSASASGSTDTQYF. DNA of the CDR3: TGCAGTGCTAGTGCTAGCGGTAGCACAGATACGCAGTATTTT.

The chain recombines TRBV12-3 or TRBV12-4 with TRBJ1-1; D is ambiguous. The CDR3 loop spans 11 amino acids. Trimming stripped 3 bases from V and 4 bases from J, with 3 bases between. The CDR3 reads CASSLSTEAFF. CDR3 nucleotides: TGTGCCAGCAGTTTGTCCACTGAAGCTTTCTTT.

This clone was observed a handful of times. This chain uses TRBV5-6 with TRBJ2-2, with 8 positions matching TRBD1. V gave up 4 bases and J gave up 7 bases; unmatched junction bases: 6. This CDR3 comprises 14 residues. Germline V CDR1 and CDR2: SGHDT, YYEEEE. For the CDR3, the DNA is TGTGCCAGCAGCCTAGGACAGGGCGACGGGGAGCTGTTTTTT. It translates to CASSLGQGDGELFF.

The V call is TRBV30, the J call TRBJ1-5; D is unresolved. Germline assignment: CDR1 GTSNPN and CDR2 SVGIG (reference sequence). The CDR3 is 13 residues long. V was cut by 1 base and J by 5 bases, with 9 bases left in between. The CDR3 DNA sequence: TGTGCCTGGAGTGACGGTCGGGATCAGCCCCAGCATTTT. Translation gives CAWSDGRDQPQHF.

The chain uses TRBV28 and TRBJ2-2; D call uncertain. Germline CDR1 is MDHEN and CDR2 is SYDVKM. V was cut by 2 bases and J by 0 bases, with 7 bases left in between. This CDR3 contains 15 residues. CDR3 loop: CASSLAGTNTGELFF. DNA of the CDR3: TGTGCCAGCAGTTTAGCCGGTACGAACACCGGGGAGCTGTTTTTT.

This rearrangement joins TRBV7-3 to TRBJ2-7; tentatively, D is TRBD2 (5 bases). Trimming took off 5 bases at V and 4 bases at J, with 15 bases between the two ends. Looked up from germline, CDR1 is SGHTA and CDR2 is FQGTGA. The CDR3 sequence is 14 residues long. The CDR3 reads CASSPGVRGYEQYF. CDR3 in DNA: TGTGCCAGCAGCCCCGGAGTTCGCGGGTACGAGCAGTACTTC.

Only one count was recorded for this clone. The chain has TRBV19 and TRBJ1-4; D unclear. Germline CDR1 is LNHDA and CDR2 is SQIVND (reference sequence). The CDR3 runs 13 residues. Trimming removed 3 bases from V and 9 bases from J, with 11 bases in between. Here the CDR3 reads CASSISGTKKLFF. The CDR3 DNA reads as TGTGCCAGTAGTATCAGTGGCACTAAAAAACTGTTTTTT.

This sequence joins TRBV28 and TRBJ1-1; 9 nucleotides agree with TRBD1. The CDR3 consists of 14 residues. Germline CDR1 MDHEN, CDR2 SYDVKM. V lost 5 bases to trimming and J lost 5 bases; unmatched junction nucleotides: 6. The chain's CDR3 is CASSVPGQGTEAFF. DNA of the CDR3: TGTGCCAGCAGTGTACCGGGACAGGGAACTGAAGCTTTCTTT. The full variable domain, with the rest looked up from reference TRBV28 and TRBJ1-1, is DVKVTQSSRYLVKRTGEKVFLECVQDMDHENMFWYRQDPGLGLRLIYFSYDVKMKEKGDIPEGYSVSREKKERFSLILESASTNQTSMYLCASSVPGQGTEAFFGQGTRLTVV.

V is TRBV7-2 and J is TRBJ1-1, with a weak D call TRBD1 (5 bases). This CDR3 contains 14 residues. Deletions cut 5 bases from V and 1 base from J, with 11 bases between. Per germline, CDR1 SGHTA and CDR2 FQGNSA. Written as DNA, the CDR3 is TGTGCCAGCAGCCGTGGGACCGAGAACACTGAAGCTTTCTTT. This sequence encodes CASSRGTENTEAFF.

This chain joins TRBV29-1 and TRBJ1-3, with TRBD1 identical over 11 bases. Germline lookup yields CDR1 SQVTM and CDR2 ANQGSEA. Germline trimming cut 7 bases from V and 0 bases from J; bases unmatched to any gene: 11. This CDR3 has 17 residues. CDR3 coding DNA: TGCAGCGAGACGGACAGGGGGCCCAACCTCTCTGGAAACACCATATATTTT. Amino acids: CSETDRGPNLSGNTIYF. The full variable domain, with the rest looked up from reference TRBV29-1 and TRBJ1-3, is SAVISQKPSRDICQRGTSLTIQCQVDSQVTMMFWYRQQPGQSLTLIATANQGSEATYESGFVIDKFPISRPNLTFSTLTVSNMSPEDSSIYLCSETDRGPNLSGNTIYFGEGSWLTVV.

This clone appeared once. V usage is TRBV7-9 and J usage is TRBJ1-2, with 8 bases that match TRBD1. The length of the CDR3 is 14 residues. Trimming removed 7 bases from V and 12 bases from J; junction bases left unmatched: 16. CDR1 is SEHNR and CDR2 is FQNEAQ in the germline V gene (reference sequence). CDR3 region: CASTGDRRKGLDTF. DNA of the CDR3: TGTGCCAGCACCGGGGACAGGAGAAAGGGCTTGGACACCTTC.

The V and J genes are TRBV19 and TRBJ2-6; unclear D gene. This CDR3 has 18 residues. Germline CDR1 and CDR2: LNHDA and SQIVND (reference sequence). V was shortened by 0 bases and J by 0 bases, with 12 bases between the two germline ends. The CDR3 nucleotides read TGTGCCAGTAGTATAGATCAAAGTTACAGCTCTGGGGCCAACGTCCTGACTTTC. Encoded protein: CASSIDQSYSSGANVLTF. Full variable domain (remainder filled in from reference TRBV19 and TRBJ2-6): DGGITQSPKYLFRKEGQNVTLSCEQNLNHDAMYWYRQDPGQGLRLIYYSQIVNDFQKGDIAEGYSVSREKKESFPLTVTSAQKNPTAFYLCASSIDQSYSSGANVLTFGAGSRLTVL.

This sequence joins TRBV6-5 and TRBJ1-6; D is unclear. CDR3 length: 14 amino acids. Trimming took off 0 bases at V and 9 bases at J, with 9 bases between the two ends. CDR1 is MNHEY and CDR2 is SVGAGI in the germline V gene. DNA of the CDR3: TGTGCCAGCAGTTACTCGACTTATGGTTCACCCCTCCACTTT. This codes for CASSYSTYGSPLHF.

The chain carries TRBV6-5 and TRBJ2-7; D may be TRBD1 (6 bases). V dropped 6 bases and J dropped 6 bases, with 18 bases sitting between them. From germline, CDR1 is MNHEY and CDR2 SVGAGI. The CDR3 consists of 14 residues. CDR3 protein: CASRRTGMSGEQYF. CDR3 coding DNA: TGTGCCAGCAGACGAACAGGGATGAGCGGCGAGCAGTACTTC.

This clone is a singleton in its sample. The rearrangement uses TRBV6-6 and TRBJ1-2; 11 bases are a match to TRBD1. The J segment lost 3 bases and the V segment lost 4 bases, leaving 4 bases of the junction unmatched. This CDR3 is built from 15 residues. The V gene's germline CDR1 is MNHNY and CDR2 SVGAGI (reference sequence). The CDR3 reads CASSFPGQGDYGYTF. Written as DNA, the CDR3 is TGTGCCAGCAGTTTCCCGGGACAGGGGGACTATGGCTACACCTTC.

The chain has TRBV9 and TRBJ1-1; the D gene is possibly TRBD1 (5 bases). The CDR3 consists of 14 residues. V was shortened by 6 bases and J by 5 bases, with 17 bases between the two germline ends. Germline loops: CDR1 SGDLS, CDR2 YYNGEE. The CDR3 DNA reads TGTGCCAGCAAGCCACTTGGGGGATGGACTGAAGCTTTCTTT. This codes for CASKPLGGWTEAFF.

V usage is TRBV7-9 and J usage is TRBJ1-1, with D unresolved. There are 14 residues in the CDR3. Deletions cut 2 bases from V and 4 bases from J, with 11 bases between. Per germline, CDR1 SEHNR and CDR2 FQNEAQ (reference sequence). CDR3 protein: CASSLNGLGTEAFF. The CDR3 DNA is TGTGCCAGCAGCTTAAACGGGCTGGGCACTGAAGCTTTCTTT.

This chain links TRBV7-2 with TRBJ1-2; TRBD1 matches at 7 bases. CDR1 is SGHTA, CDR2 FQGNSA, per germline. The CDR3 covers 14 residues. Losses at the gene ends were 7 bases for V and 3 bases for J; bases not matched to a gene: 8. The CDR3, as DNA: TGTGCCAGCATCGCGGACAGGAGTGACTATGGCTACACCTTC. It is translated as CASIADRSDYGYTF.

The chain joins TRBV7-3 to TRBJ2-3; D may match TRBD1 or TRBD2 (5 bases each). Trimming shortened V by 2 bases and J by 0 bases, and 12 bases separated the two germline ends. The CDR3 contains 16 residues. CDR1 is SGHTA, CDR2 FQGTGA, per germline. CDR3 bases: TGTGCCAGCAGCTTAGTTGGGACGGCTAGCACAGATACGCAGTATTTT. It specifies CASSLVGTASTDTQYF.

The chain carries TRBV5-1 and TRBJ2-7; D gene ambiguous. The germline V gene encodes CDR1 SGHRS and CDR2 YFSETQ. V lost 1 base, J lost 7 bases, and 15 bases lay in between. This CDR3 has 14 amino acids. Here the CDR3 reads CASSLFAMSGEQYF. The CDR3, as DNA: TGCGCCAGCAGCTTGTTCGCGATGTCTGGAGAGCAGTACTTC.